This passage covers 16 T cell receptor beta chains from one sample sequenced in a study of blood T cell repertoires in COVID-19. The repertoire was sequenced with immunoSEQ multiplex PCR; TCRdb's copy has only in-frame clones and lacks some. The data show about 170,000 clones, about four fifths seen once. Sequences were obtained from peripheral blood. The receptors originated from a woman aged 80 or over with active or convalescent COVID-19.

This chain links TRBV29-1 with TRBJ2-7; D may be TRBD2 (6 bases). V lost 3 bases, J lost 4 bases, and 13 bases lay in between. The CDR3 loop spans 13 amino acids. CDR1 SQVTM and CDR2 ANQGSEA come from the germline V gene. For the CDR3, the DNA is TGCAGCGTTGAGTCGGGGGTGGGGTACGAGCAGTACTTC. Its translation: CSVESGVGYEQYF.

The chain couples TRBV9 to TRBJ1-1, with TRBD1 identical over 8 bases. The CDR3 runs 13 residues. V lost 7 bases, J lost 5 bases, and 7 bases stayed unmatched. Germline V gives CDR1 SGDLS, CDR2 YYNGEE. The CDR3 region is CASGRGPSTEAFF. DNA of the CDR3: TGTGCCAGCGGCAGGGGGCCGAGTACTGAAGCTTTCTTT.

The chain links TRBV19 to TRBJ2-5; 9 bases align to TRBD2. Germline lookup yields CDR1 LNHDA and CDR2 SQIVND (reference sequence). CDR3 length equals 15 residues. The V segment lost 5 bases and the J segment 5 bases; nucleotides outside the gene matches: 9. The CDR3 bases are TGTGCCAGTAGTCCCAAAGGCGGGAGGGCGGAGACCCAGTACTTC. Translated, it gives CASSPKGGRAETQYF.

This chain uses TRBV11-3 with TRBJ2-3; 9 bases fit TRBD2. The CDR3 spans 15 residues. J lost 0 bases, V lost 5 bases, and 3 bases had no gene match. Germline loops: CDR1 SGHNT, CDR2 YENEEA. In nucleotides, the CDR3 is TGTGCCAGCAGCGAAACTAGCGGGAGCACAGATACGCAGTATTTT. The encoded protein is CASSETSGSTDTQYF.

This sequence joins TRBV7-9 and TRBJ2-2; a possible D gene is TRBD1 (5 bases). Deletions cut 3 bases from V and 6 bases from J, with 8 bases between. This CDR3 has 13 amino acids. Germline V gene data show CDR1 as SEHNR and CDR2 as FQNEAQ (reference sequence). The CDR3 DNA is TGTGCCAGCAGCTTGAAAGGGGCCGGGGAGCTGTTTTTT. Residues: CASSLKGAGELFF.

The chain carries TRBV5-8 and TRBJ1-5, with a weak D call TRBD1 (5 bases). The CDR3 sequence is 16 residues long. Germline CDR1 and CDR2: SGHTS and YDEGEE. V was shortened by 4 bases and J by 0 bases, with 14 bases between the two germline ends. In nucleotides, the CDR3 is TGTGCCAGCAGCCGGGCCAGGGACTATAGCAATCAGCCCCAGCATTTT. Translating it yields CASSRARDYSNQPQHF.

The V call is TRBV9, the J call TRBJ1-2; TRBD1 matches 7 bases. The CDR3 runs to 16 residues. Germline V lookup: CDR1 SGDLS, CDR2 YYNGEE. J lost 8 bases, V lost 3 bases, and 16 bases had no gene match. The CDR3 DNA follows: TGTGCCAGCAGCGAGAGGGGACAGTATGGAATCGTGGGCTACACCTTC. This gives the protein CASSERGQYGIVGYTF.

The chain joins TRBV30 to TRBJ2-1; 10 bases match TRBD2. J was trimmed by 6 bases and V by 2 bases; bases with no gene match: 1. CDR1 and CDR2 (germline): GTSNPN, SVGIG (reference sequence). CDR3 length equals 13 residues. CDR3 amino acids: CAWSSGRANEQFF. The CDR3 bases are TGTGCCTGGAGTAGCGGGAGGGCCAATGAGCAGTTCTTC.

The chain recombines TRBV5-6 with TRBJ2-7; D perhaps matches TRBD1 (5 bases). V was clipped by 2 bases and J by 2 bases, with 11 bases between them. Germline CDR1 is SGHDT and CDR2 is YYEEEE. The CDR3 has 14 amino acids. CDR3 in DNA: TGTGCCAGCAGCTTCGACAGAATCACCTACGAGCAGTACTTC. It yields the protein CASSFDRITYEQYF.

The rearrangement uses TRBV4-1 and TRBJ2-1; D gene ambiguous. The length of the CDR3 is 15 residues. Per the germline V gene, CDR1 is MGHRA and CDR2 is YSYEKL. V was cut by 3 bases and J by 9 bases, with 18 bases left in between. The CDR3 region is CASSQQTPELGEQFF. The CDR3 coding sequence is TGCGCCAGCAGCCAGCAGACTCCGGAGCTCGGTGAGCAGTTCTTC.

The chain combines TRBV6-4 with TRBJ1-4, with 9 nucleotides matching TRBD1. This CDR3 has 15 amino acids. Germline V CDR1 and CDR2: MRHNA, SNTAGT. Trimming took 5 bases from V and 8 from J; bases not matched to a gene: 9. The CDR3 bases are TGTGCCAGCAGTATGGGGACAGGGCCAGGGGAAAAACTGTTTTTT. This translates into CASSMGTGPGEKLFF.

CDR3: CASSIEGTSVYNEQFF. For the CDR3, the DNA is TGTGCCAGTAGTATAGAAGGGACTAGCGTCTACAATGAGCAGTTCTTC. This chain uses TRBV19 with TRBJ2-1; 10 bases map to TRBD2. This CDR3 has 16 amino acids. The germline V gene has CDR1 LNHDA and CDR2 SQIVND (reference sequence). Unmatched junction bases numbered 2, after V lost 0 bases and J lost 3 bases.

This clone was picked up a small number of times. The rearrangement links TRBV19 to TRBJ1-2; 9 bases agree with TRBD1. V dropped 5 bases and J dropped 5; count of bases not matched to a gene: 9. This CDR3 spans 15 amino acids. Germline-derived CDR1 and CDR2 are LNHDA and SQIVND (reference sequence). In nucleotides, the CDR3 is TGTGCCAGTAGTGCAACCGGGACAGGGAATTATGGCTACACCTTC. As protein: CASSATGTGNYGYTF.

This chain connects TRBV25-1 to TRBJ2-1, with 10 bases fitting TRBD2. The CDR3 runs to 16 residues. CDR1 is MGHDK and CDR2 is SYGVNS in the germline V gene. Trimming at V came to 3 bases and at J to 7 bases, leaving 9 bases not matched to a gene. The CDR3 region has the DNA TGTGCCAGCAGTGATCCCCTCAGCGGGAGGGAAAATGAGCAGTTCTTC. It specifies CASSDPLSGRENEQFF.

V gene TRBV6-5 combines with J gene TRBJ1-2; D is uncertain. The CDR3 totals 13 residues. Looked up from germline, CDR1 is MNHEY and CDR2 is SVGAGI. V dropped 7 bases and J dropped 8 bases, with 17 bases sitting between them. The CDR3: CASTPSWAEGYTF. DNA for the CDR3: TGTGCCAGCACCCCCTCGTGGGCTGAAGGCTACACCTTC.

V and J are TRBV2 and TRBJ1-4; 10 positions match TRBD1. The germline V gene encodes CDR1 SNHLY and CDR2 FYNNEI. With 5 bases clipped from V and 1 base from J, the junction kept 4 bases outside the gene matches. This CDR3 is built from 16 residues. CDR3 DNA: TGTGCCAGCAGTAGACAGGGGGCAGGAACTAATGAAAAACTGTTTTTT. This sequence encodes CASSRQGAGTNEKLFF. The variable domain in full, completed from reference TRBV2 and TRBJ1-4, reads EPEVTQTPSHQVTQMGQEVILRCVPISNHLYFYWYRQILGQKVEFLVSFYNNEISEKSEIFDDQFSVERPDGSNFTLKIRSTKLEDSAMYFCASSRQGAGTNEKLFFGSGTQLSVL.